This T cell receptor (beta chain) was found in a study of blood T cell repertoires in COVID-19. In the study overall: PBMCs, B-cell-depleted T cells, or T cells were the source of the cDNA or gDNA that made up the material.

The CDR3 covers 15 residues. Trimming pared 3 bases from V and 5 bases from J, leaving 15 bases between. Germline-derived CDR1 and CDR2 are LNHDA and SQIVND (reference sequence). Sequencing was performed with immunoSEQ multiplex PCR; in TCRdb, only in-frame clones are kept and a portion is missing. The table lists approximately 220,000 clones, 80% to 90% of them singletons. The chain uses TRBV19 and TRBJ2-3; maybe TRBD2 (6 bases). The sequence was collected from a woman under 30 in a cohort exposed to, infected with or recovered from COVID-19 (not recorded which). The sample was PBMCs or T cells enriched from blood (not recorded which). The CDR3 loop is CASSILAWREDTQYF. The CDR3 coding sequence is TGTGCCAGTAGTATTCTAGCGTGGAGGGAAGATACGCAGTATTTT.